This T cell receptor beta chain was sequenced for a study of regulatory T cells in long-lasting Graves disease. Combining iRepertoire HTBI primers with Arm-PCR of CDR3 regions, the authors built TCR beta libraries. TCRdb re-derived calls from the multiplex PCR reads in MiXCR, one entry per CDR3 protein. The sample shows 360,000 or so distinct CDR3 sequences, less than 30% of them seen only once. CDR3 length equals 18 residues. The germline V gene has CDR1 SGHRS and CDR2 YFSETQ. V gave up 6 bases and J gave up 0 bases; unmatched junction bases: 7. Worth noting for this clonotype: Its matching antigen is unknown.

Overall study results and limits: Lower TCR diversity characterized persistent Graves' patients relative to newly diagnosed patients.

Time point given: persistent/refractory GD, antithyroid drugs over 5 years with positive TRAb. RNA extracted from PBMCs served as the sequencing template. Graves' disease diagnosis was established per American Thyroid Association guidelines. The clonotype comes from a woman between 40 and 55 years old with Graves disease. Specimen: peripheral blood mononuclear cells (PBMCs), collected when the disease was refractory, from a patient treated with antithyroid drugs. The chain joins TRBV5-1 to TRBJ2-6; TRBD2 aligns across 12 bases. The CDR3 DNA reads TGCGCCAGCACACCCGGACTAGCGGGAACCTCTGGGGCCAACGTCCTGACTTTC. Protein: CASTPGLAGTSGANVLTF.